This TCR beta chain derives from a study of immune evolution from preneoplasia to lung adenocarcinoma. Each case's diagnosis was confirmed by two pathologists on H&E. A remark on this clone: Its antigen is unknown.

Whole-study findings and limits: From normal lung to invasive adenocarcinoma, top clone frequencies appeared to decrease. Normal lung had highest clonality; later lesions appeared denser, more diverse.

Trimming cost V 6 bases and J 11 bases, with 19 bases left between them. The V gene's germline CDR1 is LNHDA and CDR2 SQIVND (reference sequence). The CDR3 has 13 amino acids. Profiling relied on immunoSEQ multiplex PCR, and the TCRdb table lists in-frame clones only, not all of them. Here the sample spans 7,500 to 8,500 clones, 55% to 75% being singletons. The rearrangement uses TRBV19 and TRBJ1-1; D might be TRBD1 (6 bases). The receptor was derived from a donor older than 65 with lung adenocarcinoma. Some clones in this sample may be carry-over from other donors' samples. The sequenced sample consisted of FFPE lung adenocarcinoma in situ tissue. Here the CDR3 DNA reads TGTGCCAGTAGGCCCGGGACACCTTTGAGGGCTTTCTTT. Translation: CASRPGTPLRAFF.